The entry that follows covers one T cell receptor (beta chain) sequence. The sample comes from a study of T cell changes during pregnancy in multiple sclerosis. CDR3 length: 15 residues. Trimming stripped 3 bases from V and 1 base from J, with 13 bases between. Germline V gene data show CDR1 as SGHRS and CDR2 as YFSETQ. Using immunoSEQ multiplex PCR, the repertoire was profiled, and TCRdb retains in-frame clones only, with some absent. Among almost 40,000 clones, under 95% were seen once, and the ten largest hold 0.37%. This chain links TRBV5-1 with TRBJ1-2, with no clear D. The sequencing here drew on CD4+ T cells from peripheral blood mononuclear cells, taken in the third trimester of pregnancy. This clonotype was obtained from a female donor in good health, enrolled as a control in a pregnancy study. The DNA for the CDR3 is TGCGCCAGCAGCTCTCTGGAGGGTTTTAACTATGGCTACACCTTC. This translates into CASSSLEGFNYGYTF.